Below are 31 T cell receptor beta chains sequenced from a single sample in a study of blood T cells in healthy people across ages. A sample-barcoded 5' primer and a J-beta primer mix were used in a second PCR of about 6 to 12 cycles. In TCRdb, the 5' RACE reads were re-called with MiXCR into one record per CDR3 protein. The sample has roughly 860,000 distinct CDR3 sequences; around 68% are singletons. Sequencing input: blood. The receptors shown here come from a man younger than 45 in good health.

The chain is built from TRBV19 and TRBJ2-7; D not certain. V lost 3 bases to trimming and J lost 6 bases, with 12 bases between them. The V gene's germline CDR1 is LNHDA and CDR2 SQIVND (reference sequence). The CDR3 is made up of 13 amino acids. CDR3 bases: TGTGCCAGTAGTATGGAACAGACTCTCGAGCAGTACTTC. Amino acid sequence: CASSMEQTLEQYF.

This CDR3 reads CATGVLADTQYF. CDR3 DNA sequence: TGTGCCACGGGGGTCCTCGCAGATACGCAGTATTTT. J is TRBJ2-3 and V is TRBV15, with D possibly being TRBD1 or TRBD2 (5 bases each). Germline CDR1 reads LNHNV; CDR2 reads YYDKDF (reference sequence). V dropped 9 bases and J dropped 4 bases, with 11 bases sitting between them. The CDR3 runs 12 residues.

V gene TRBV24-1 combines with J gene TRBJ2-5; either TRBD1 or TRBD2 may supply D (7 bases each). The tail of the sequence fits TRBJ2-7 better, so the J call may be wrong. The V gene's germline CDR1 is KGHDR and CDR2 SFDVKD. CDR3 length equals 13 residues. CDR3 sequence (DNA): TGTGCCACCGGACGAACAGGGGAGGGCGAGCAGTACTTC. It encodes CATGRTGEGEQYF.

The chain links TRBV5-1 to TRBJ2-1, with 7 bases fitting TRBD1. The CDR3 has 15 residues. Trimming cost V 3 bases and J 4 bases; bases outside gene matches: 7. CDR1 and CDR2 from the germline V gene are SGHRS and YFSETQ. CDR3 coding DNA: TGCGCCAGCAGCTCTAGGGAGACAGGGTACAATGAGCAGTTCTTC. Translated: CASSSRETGYNEQFF.

CDR3 amino acids: CSATGLLGIIPRYEQYF. DNA of the CDR3: TGCAGTGCTACCGGACTATTGGGGATAATACCGCGGTACGAGCAGTACTTC. The chain couples TRBV20-1 to TRBJ2-7, with D perhaps TRBD2 (6 bases). Germline V CDR1 and CDR2: DFQATT, SNEGSKA (reference sequence). The CDR3 is made up of 17 amino acids. The ends were cut back, 4 bases at V and 4 bases at J, with 26 bases in the middle.

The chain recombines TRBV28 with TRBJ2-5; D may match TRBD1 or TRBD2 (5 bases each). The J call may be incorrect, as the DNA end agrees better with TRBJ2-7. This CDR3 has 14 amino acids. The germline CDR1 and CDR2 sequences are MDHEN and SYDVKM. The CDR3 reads CASSFSGLGDEQYF. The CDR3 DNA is TGTGCCAGCAGTTTTAGTGGCCTGGGGGACGAGCAGTACTTC.

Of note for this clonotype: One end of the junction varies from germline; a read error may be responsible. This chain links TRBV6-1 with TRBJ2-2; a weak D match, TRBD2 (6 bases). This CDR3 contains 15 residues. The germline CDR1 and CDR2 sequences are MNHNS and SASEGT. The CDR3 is CASSGGNLNAGELFF. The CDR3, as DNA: TGTGCCAGCAGCGGCGGGAATCTGAACGCCGGGGAGCTGTTTTTT.

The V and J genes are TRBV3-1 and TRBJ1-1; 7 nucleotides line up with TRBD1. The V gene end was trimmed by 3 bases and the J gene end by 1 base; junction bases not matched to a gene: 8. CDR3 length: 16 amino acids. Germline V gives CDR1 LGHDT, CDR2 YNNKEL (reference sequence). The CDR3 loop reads CASSQGTGAANTEAFF. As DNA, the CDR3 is TGTGCCAGCAGCCAGGGAACAGGGGCGGCGAACACTGAAGCTTTCTTT.

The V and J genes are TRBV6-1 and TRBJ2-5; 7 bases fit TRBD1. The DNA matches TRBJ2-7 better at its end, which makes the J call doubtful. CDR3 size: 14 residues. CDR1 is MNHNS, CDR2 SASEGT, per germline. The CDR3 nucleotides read TGTGCCAGCAGCCCGGACAGGAGAATCTACGAGCAGTACTTC. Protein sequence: CASSPDRRIYEQYF.

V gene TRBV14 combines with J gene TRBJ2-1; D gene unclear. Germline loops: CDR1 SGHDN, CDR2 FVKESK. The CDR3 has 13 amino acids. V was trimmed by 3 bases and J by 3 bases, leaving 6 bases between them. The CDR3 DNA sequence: TGTGCCAGCAGCCACGATAACTACAATGAGCAGTTCTTC. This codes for CASSHDNYNEQFF.

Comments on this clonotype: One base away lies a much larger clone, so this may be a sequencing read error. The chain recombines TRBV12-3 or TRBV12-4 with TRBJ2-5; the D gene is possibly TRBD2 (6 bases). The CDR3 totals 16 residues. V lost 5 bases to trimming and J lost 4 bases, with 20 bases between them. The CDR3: CASSPTGGASLETQYF. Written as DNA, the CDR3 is TGTGCCAGCAGTCCAACCGGCGGGGCATCGTTAGAGACCCAGTACTTC.

Written as DNA, the CDR3 is TGTGCCAGCAGCCAAATGAGGACAGGGGCCTACGAGCAGTACTTC. As protein: CASSQMRTGAYEQYF. J is TRBJ2-7 and V is TRBV14, with 9 bases identical to TRBD1. The CDR3 is 15 amino acids. The V segment lost 2 bases and the J segment 2 bases; nucleotides outside the gene matches: 4. CDR1 is SGHDN and CDR2 is FVKESK in the germline V gene.

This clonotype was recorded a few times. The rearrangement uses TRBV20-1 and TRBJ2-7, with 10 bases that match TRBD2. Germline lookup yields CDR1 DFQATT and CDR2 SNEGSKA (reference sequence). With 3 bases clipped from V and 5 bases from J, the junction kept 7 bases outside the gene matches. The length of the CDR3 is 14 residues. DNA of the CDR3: TGCAGTGCTAGGTTCCCTAGCGGGGGCGACGAGCAGTACTTC. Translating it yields CSARFPSGGDEQYF.

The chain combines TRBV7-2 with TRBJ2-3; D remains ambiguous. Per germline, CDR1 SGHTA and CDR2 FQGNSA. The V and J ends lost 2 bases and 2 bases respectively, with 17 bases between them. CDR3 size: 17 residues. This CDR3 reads CASSLNSAGILTDTQYF. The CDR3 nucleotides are TGTGCCAGCAGCTTAAATTCAGCAGGTATTCTCACAGATACGCAGTATTTT. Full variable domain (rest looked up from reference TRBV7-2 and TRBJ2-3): GAGVSQSPSNKVTEKGKDVELRCDPISGHTALYWYRQSLGQGLEFLIYFQGNSAPDKSGLPSDRFSAERTGGSVSTLTIQRTQQEDSAVYLCASSLNSAGILTDTQYFGPGTRLTVL.

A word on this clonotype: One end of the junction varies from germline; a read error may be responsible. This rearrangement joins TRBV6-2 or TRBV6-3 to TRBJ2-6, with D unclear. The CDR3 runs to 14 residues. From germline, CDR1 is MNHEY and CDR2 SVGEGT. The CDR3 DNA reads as TGTGCCAGCAATCCCTACTCTTGGGCCAACGTCCTGACTTTC. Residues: CASNPYSWANVLTF.

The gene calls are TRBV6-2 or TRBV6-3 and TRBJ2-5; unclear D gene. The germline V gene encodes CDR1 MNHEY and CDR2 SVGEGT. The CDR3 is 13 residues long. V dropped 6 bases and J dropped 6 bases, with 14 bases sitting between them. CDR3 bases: TGTGCCAGCAGACCCGGGCCTGGGAAGACCCAGTACTTC. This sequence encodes CASRPGPGKTQYF.

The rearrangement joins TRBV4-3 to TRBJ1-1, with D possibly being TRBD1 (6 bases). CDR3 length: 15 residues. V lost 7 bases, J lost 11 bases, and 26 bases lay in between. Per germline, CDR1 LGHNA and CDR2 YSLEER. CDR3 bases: TGCGCCAGCAATAAAAGACTAGGGGGGACGGGTTGGGCTTTCTTT. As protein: CASNKRLGGTGWAFF.

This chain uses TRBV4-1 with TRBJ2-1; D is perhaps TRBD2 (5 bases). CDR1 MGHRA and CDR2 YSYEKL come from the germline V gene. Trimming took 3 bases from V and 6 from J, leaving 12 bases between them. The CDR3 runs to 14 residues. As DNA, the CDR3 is TGCGCCAGCAGCCACCTGTCGGGGTCCAATGAGCAGTTCTTC. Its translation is CASSHLSGSNEQFF.

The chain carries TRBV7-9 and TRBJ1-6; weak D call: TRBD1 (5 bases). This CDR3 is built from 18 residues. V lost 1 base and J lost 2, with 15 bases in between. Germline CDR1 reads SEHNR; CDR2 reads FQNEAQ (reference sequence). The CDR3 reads CASSLGLLKGAYNSPLHF. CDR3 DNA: TGTGCCAGCAGCTTAGGCCTACTTAAAGGGGCCTATAATTCACCCCTCCACTTT.

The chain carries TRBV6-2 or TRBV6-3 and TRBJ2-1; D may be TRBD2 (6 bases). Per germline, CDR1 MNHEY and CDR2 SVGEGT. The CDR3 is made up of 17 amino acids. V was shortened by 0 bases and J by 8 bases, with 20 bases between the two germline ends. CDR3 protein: CASSYSWGGMPAHEQFF. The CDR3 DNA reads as TGTGCCAGCAGTTACTCGTGGGGAGGAATGCCGGCCCATGAGCAGTTCTTC.

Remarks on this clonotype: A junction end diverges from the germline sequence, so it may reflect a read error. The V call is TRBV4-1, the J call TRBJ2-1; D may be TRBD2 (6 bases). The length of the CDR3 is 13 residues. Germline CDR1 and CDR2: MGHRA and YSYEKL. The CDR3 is CANSRGWYNEQFF. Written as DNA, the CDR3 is TGCGCCAACAGCCGGGGGTGGTACAATGAGCAGTTCTTC.

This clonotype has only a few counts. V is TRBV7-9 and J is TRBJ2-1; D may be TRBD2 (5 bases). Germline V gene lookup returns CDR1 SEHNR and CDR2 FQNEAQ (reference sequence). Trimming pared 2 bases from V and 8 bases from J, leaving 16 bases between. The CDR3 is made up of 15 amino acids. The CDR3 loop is CASSLRGSLRDEQFF. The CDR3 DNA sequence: TGTGCCAGCAGCTTACGAGGGAGTCTTAGGGATGAGCAGTTCTTC.

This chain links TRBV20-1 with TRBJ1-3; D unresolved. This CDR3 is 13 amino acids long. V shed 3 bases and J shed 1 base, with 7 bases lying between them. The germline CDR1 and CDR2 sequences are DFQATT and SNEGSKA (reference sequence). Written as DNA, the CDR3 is TGCAGTGCTAGTCGGGATTCTGGAAACACCATATATTTT. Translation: CSASRDSGNTIYF.

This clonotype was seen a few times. The chain's CDR3 is CASSIRLIWSSNEQFF. As DNA, the CDR3 is TGTGCCAGCAGCATAAGACTGATCTGGAGCAGTAATGAGCAGTTCTTC. The gene calls are TRBV5-6 and TRBJ2-1; D remains unclear. CDR3 length equals 16 residues. Trimming pared 4 bases from V and 7 bases from J, leaving 21 bases between. Germline CDR1 reads SGHDT; CDR2 reads YYEEEE.

The CDR3 DNA sequence: TGTGCCAGCCGCTGGACAGGGGTGGGCGATGGCTACACCTTC. Protein: CASRWTGVGDGYTF. J is TRBJ1-2 and V is TRBV28; 9 bases match TRBD1. This CDR3 is built from 14 residues. Germline CDR1 reads MDHEN; CDR2 reads SYDVKM. V shed 8 bases, J shed 6 bases, and the junction held 10 bases outside the gene matches.

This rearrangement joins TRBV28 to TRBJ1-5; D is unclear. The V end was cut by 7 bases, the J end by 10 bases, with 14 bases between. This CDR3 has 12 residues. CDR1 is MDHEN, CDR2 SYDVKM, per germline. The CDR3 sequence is CASTPLRDPQHF. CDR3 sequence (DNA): TGTGCCAGCACCCCTCTTCGTGATCCCCAGCATTTT.

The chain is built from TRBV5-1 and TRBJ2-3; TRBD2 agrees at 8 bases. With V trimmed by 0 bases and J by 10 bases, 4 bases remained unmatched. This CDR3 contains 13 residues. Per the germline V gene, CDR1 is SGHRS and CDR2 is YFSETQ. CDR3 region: CASSLDLGRAQYF. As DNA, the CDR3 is TGCGCCAGCAGCTTGGACCTCGGGAGGGCGCAGTATTTT.

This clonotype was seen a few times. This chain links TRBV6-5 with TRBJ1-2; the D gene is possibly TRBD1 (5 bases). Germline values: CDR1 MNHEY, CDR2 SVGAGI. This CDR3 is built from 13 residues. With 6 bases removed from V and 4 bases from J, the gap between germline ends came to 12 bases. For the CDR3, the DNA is TGTGCCAGCAGCTCCGGGACGGTCTATGGCTACACCTTC. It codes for CASSSGTVYGYTF.

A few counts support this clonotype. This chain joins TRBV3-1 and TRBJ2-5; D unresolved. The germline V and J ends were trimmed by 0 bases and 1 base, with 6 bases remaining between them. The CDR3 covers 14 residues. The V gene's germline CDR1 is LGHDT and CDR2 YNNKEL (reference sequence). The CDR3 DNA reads TGTGCCAGCAGCCAAGACACGTTCCAAGAGACCCAGTACTTC. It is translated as CASSQDTFQETQYF.

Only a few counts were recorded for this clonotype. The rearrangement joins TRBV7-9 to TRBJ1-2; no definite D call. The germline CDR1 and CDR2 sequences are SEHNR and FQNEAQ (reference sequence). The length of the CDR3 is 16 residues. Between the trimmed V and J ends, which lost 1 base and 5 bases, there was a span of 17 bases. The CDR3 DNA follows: TGTGCCAGCAGCTTAGTACTTCTGAAGGCAGATTATGGCTACACCTTC. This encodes CASSLVLLKADYGYTF.

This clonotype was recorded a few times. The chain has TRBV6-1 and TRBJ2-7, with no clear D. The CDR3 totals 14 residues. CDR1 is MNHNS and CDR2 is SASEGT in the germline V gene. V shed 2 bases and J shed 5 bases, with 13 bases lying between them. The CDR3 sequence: CASSENGRGNEQYF. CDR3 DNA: TGTGCCAGCAGTGAAAACGGCCGCGGAAACGAGCAGTACTTC.